Shown below are 10 T cell receptor beta chains from a single sample sequenced in a study of control samples from healthy donors and cancer patients. Sequenced by immunoSEQ multiplex PCR; TCRdb stores in-frame clones only, minus some. Of some 150,000 clones in the sample, over 90% were seen once. Sequenced: blood. The receptors were sampled from a man aged 45-65 years in good health.

The genes are TRBV4-2 and TRBJ2-3; D call uncertain. The CDR3 is made up of 12 amino acids. Germline V gene data show CDR1 as LGHNA and CDR2 as YNFKEQ. V lost 0 bases, J lost 6 bases, and 4 bases lay in between. The CDR3 bases are TGTGCCAGCAGCCAAGACCTGGATACGCAGTATTTT. It codes for CASSQDLDTQYF.

The chain is built from TRBV6-6 and TRBJ1-1; no clear D. Germline values: CDR1 MNHNY, CDR2 SVGAGI (reference sequence). The CDR3 is 12 amino acids. Trimming pared 2 bases from V and 3 bases from J, leaving 4 bases between. Written as DNA, the CDR3 is TGTGCCAGCAGTTACGCAGACACTGAAGCTTTCTTT. It yields the protein CASSYADTEAFF.

The chain couples TRBV5-6 to TRBJ2-3, with TRBD2 matching 10 bases. Germline CDR1 is SGHDT and CDR2 is YYEEEE. V dropped 0 bases and J dropped 3; count of bases not matched to a gene: 1. The CDR3 is 15 amino acids. CDR3 loop: CASSLASGSTDTQYF. The CDR3 nucleotides are TGTGCCAGCAGCTTGGCTAGCGGGAGTACAGATACGCAGTATTTT. The complete variable domain, with remaining parts taken from reference TRBV5-6 and TRBJ2-3, reads DAGVTQSPTHLIKTRGQQVTLRCSPKSGHDTVSWYQQALGQGPQFIFQYYEEEERQRGNFPDRFSGHQFPNYSSELNVNALLLGDSALYLCASSLASGSTDTQYFGPGTRLTVL.

This clone was recorded a few times. The chain couples TRBV28 to TRBJ2-7; TRBD1 aligns across 9 bases. The V gene's germline CDR1 is MDHEN and CDR2 SYDVKM. V lost 8 bases, J lost 5 bases, and 4 bases stayed unmatched. The CDR3 runs to 12 residues. CDR3 residues: CASRDRANEQYF. DNA of the CDR3: TGTGCCAGCCGGGACAGGGCAAACGAGCAGTACTTC.

The V and J genes are TRBV10-3 and TRBJ2-7; possible D gene TRBD2, 5 bases. Trimming took 6 bases from V and 1 from J, leaving 7 bases between them. The CDR3 runs 12 residues. CDR1 is ENHRY and CDR2 is SYGVKD in the germline V gene. CDR3 loop: CAISEGSYEQYF. The CDR3, as DNA: TGTGCCATCAGCGAGGGTTCCTACGAGCAGTACTTC.

The V and J genes are TRBV15 and TRBJ1-2; possible D gene TRBD1, 6 bases. Per the germline V gene, CDR1 is LNHNV and CDR2 is YYDKDF (reference sequence). This CDR3 has 15 residues. V shed 1 base and J shed 4 bases, with 13 bases lying between them. The CDR3 coding sequence is TGTGCCACCAGCAGAGCAACGGGGGGCGGCTATGGCTACACCTTC. It codes for CATSRATGGGYGYTF.

V and J are TRBV27 and TRBJ1-3, with D perhaps matching TRBD1 (5 bases). Germline assignment: CDR1 MNHEY and CDR2 SMNVEV (reference sequence). V shed 3 bases and J shed 1 base, with 16 bases lying between them. This CDR3 is 17 amino acids long. The CDR3 here is CASSFQGDFASGNTIYF. The CDR3 DNA follows: TGTGCCAGCAGTTTCCAGGGAGACTTCGCATCTGGAAACACCATATATTTT.

The chain carries TRBV2 and TRBJ1-5; perhaps TRBD1 as D (5 bases). This CDR3 comprises 14 residues. The V end lost 4 bases, the J end lost 2 bases, and 9 bases lay between the germline ends. Germline V lookup: CDR1 SNHLY, CDR2 FYNNEI. CDR3 amino acids: CASSGAGGNQPQHF. The DNA for the CDR3 is TGTGCCAGCAGTGGAGCGGGGGGCAATCAGCCCCAGCATTTT.

This clone was detected a few times. The chain uses TRBV2 and TRBJ1-1; D gene ambiguous. Germline CDR1 and CDR2: SNHLY and FYNNEI. Deletions cut 4 bases from V and 3 bases from J, with 9 bases between. The CDR3 spans 13 residues. The CDR3 region is CASSGNRDTEAFF. CDR3 nucleotides: TGTGCCAGCAGTGGTAACCGGGACACTGAAGCTTTCTTT.

V gene TRBV2 combines with J gene TRBJ1-5; no clear D gene. The CDR3 is made up of 15 amino acids. Germline V gene data show CDR1 as SNHLY and CDR2 as FYNNEI. The germline V and J ends were trimmed by 7 bases and 1 base, with 14 bases remaining between them. DNA of the CDR3: TGTGCCAGCACCGGATCCGGGTTGAGCAATCAGCCCCAGCATTTT. Translation gives CASTGSGLSNQPQHF.